This record looks at one T cell receptor (beta chain) sequence and its context. This CDR3 region has 14 residues. Trimming cost V 1 base and J 10 bases, with 16 bases left between them. Germline values: CDR1 MGHRA, CDR2 YSYEKL. Authors' data handling: From reference gene primer amplification, estimates of nucleated cell counts were derived. Only in-frame clones appear in the TCRdb table, and some are missing; sequencing was by immunoSEQ multiplex PCR. The D gene and trimming were derived from the DNA, and the V and J assignments and clone size from that table. Among 250,000 to 300,000 clones listed, more than 75% were seen once. The record originates from a study of blood T cell repertoires in COVID-19. Turning to the study itself: Spain, Italy and the United States supplied samples that represented acute and convalescent COVID-19. PBMCs, B-cell-depleted T cells, or T cells provided the cDNA or gDNA that made up the material.

Material for sequencing was peripheral blood. This receptor was obtained from a woman between 40 and 55 years old who had recovered from COVID-19. The V call is TRBV4-1, the J call TRBJ1-1; D is undetermined. This CDR3 is CASSQVGSAGRAFF. As DNA, the CDR3 is TGCGCCAGCAGCCAAGTGGGGTCGGCGGGTCGAGCTTTCTTT.